This TCR beta chain was identified in a study of siplizumab effects on memory and regulatory T cells. In germline, CDR1 is MNHEY, CDR2 SMNVEV (reference sequence). The CDR3 consists of 13 residues. V was pared by 8 bases and J by 6 bases, with 14 bases between. The assay was immunoSEQ multiplex PCR, and TCRdb's table has in-frame clones only and misses some. The table lists about 110,000 clones, roughly 92% of them singletons. V is TRBV27 and J is TRBJ2-1, with D tentatively TRBD1 (6 bases). What was sequenced was CD4+ T cells sorted from blood. The sequence came from a human donor in good health. DNA of the CDR3: TGTGCCAGCCGTCGGGACACTATCAATGAGCAGTTCTTC. This codes for CASRRDTINEQFF.